This TCR beta chain derives from a study of cytomegalovirus exposure and HLA in healthy donors. Study-wide background: Among about 179 million T cells, an earlier analysis found about 110 million unique TCR beta sequences. There were approximately 81 million unique TCRs (from HLA-typed donors) in an early data release.

Study results and caveats: Prediction of most subjects' HLA-A and HLA-B alleles by TCR beta sequences was reportedly accurate. In a later analysis, V- and J-gene trimming of beta chains associated with a DCLRE1C missense variant, replicated independently.

A word on this clone: Its cognate antigen is unknown.

The PCR employed 60 Vbeta primers together with 13 Jbeta primers. Libraries were prepared by immunoSEQ multiplex PCR; TCRdb keeps only in-frame clonotypes and omits some of them. The table shows about 160,000 clones, with more than 75% occurring only once. In germline, CDR1 is GTSNPN, CDR2 SVGIG (reference sequence). The CDR3 spans 14 residues. The germline V and J ends were trimmed by 2 bases and 7 bases, with 14 bases remaining between them. The specimen was PBMCs. The sequence was collected from a girl aged 2 to 9 in good health and CMV-seropositive. This chain links TRBV30 with TRBJ2-2; a possible D gene is TRBD2 (5 bases). This chain's CDR3 is CAWSTGGYNGELFF. The CDR3 region has the DNA TGTGCCTGGAGTACCGGCGGGTATAACGGGGAGCTGTTTTTT.